The present T cell receptor beta chain was sequenced within a study of cytomegalovirus exposure and HLA in healthy donors. On the study more broadly: Genotyping of 300 to 450 donors showed that over 80% belonged to the Caucasian-associated ancestry cluster.

Germline trimming cut 6 bases from V and 4 bases from J; bases unmatched to any gene: 8. CDR1 is MDHEN, CDR2 SYDVKM, per germline. This CDR3 contains 16 residues. The PCR made use of 60 Vbeta and 13 Jbeta primers. This table comes from immunoSEQ multiplex PCR, and its TCRdb copy is limited to in-frame clones, with some not included. The sample has roughly 150,000 clones; roughly 85% are singletons. The chain recombines TRBV28 with TRBJ2-7, with 14 bases aligning to TRBD2. The sample consisted of PBMCs. This sequence was found in a woman under 30 in good health and CMV-seronegative. Written as DNA, the CDR3 is TGTGCCAGCAGCCACCGGACTAGCGGGGGGAGATACGAGCAGTACTTC. This codes for CASSHRTSGGRYEQYF.